Listed below are T cell receptor beta chains from one sample, sequenced in a study of vaccination effects on CD4 cells after COVID-19. Which antigens these TCRs recognize remains unknown. Sequenced by immunoSEQ multiplex PCR; TCRdb stores in-frame clones only, minus some. The data show about 61,000 clones, roughly 79% seen once. Here the sequenced sample was CD4+ T cells from PBMCs cultured with HCoV-229E spike peptides, taken before COVID-19 vaccination. The receptors stem from a human donor who received a COVID-19 vaccine. Each CDR3 is given with its conserved first and last residue. D genes are given only for firm matches. Expanded clones get a size class; other rows say once, few or many, or leave the size out.

clone size,J gene,D gene,V gene,CDR3 DNA,CDR3 protein
few,TRBJ1-2,TRBD1,TRBV5-6,TGTGCCAGCAGCCATCGCGGGACAGGGGGTGGCTACACCTTC,CASSHRGTGGGYTF
NA,TRBJ1-2,TRBD1,TRBV6-1,TGTGCCAGCAGTGAGACAGGGAACTATGGCTACACCTTC,CASSETGNYGYTF
NA,TRBJ2-3,TRBD1,TRBV10-3,TGTGCCATCGCAAACAGGGGACAGGGAGATACGCAGTATTTT,CAIANRGQGDTQYF
NA,TRBJ1-6,NA,TRBV2,TGTGCCAGCAGTACGGGGTTGAGCAATTCACCCCTCCACTTT,CASSTGLSNSPLHF
few,TRBJ1-1,TRBD1,TRBV6-5,TGTGCCAGCAGCCCCGGGACAGGGAACACTGAAGCTTTCTTT,CASSPGTGNTEAFF
NA,TRBJ2-6,NA,TRBV27,TGTGCCAGCAGCAAAAGCAGCTCTGGGGCCAACGTCCTGACTTTC,CASSKSSSGANVLTF
NA,TRBJ1-2,TRBD1,TRBV4-3,TGCGCCAGCAGCCAGCAACAGGGGGCTGACTATGGCTACACCTTC,CASSQQQGADYGYTF
NA,TRBJ2-2,NA,TRBV2,TGTGCCAGCAGCCAACAGGCAGGGCGGGGACACGGGGAGCTGTTTTTT,CASSQQAGRGHGELFF
NA,TRBJ2-2,NA,TRBV5-4,TGTGCCAGCAGCTTGGCCTCGGGACAGAACACCGGGGAGCTGTTTTTT,CASSLASGQNTGELFF
NA,TRBJ2-1,NA,TRBV3-1/TRBV3-2,TGTGCCAGCAGCCAAGACAGGGTTCAGAACAATGAGCAGTTCTTC,CASSQDRVQNNEQFF
NA,TRBJ1-4,TRBD1,TRBV27,TGTGCCAGCAGTTTTGCGACAGGGAGGGAAAAACTGTTTTTT,CASSFATGREKLFF
NA,TRBJ1-5,NA,TRBV2,TGTGCCAGCAGTGAACTGAGGGACCAGCCCCAGCATTTT,CASSELRDQPQHF
NA,TRBJ1-4,TRBD1,TRBV10-2,TGCGCCAGCAACAGGGGTTGGGATGAAAAACTGTTTTTT,CASNRGWDEKLFF
few,TRBJ1-1,NA,TRBV14,TGTGCCAGCAGCCATTTTAACAGGGCCCACATGAACACTGAAGCTTTCTTT,CASSHFNRAHMNTEAFF